These 5 T cell receptor beta chains were sequenced from one sample in a study of metastatic and nonmetastatic thyroid tumors. TCRdb ran MiXCR on the PCR reads. This repertoire shows tens of thousands of clones, roughly 11% found once; its top ten account for 25% to 35%. Patients had received no treatment of any kind before thyroid surgery. Sample: blood. These receptors all come from a female donor with papillary thyroid cancer or a benign thyroid nodule (not recorded which). Some clones in this sample may be carry-over from other donors' samples.

This clone was recorded many times. V gene TRBV20-1 combines with J gene TRBJ2-5, with 7 bases aligning to TRBD2. Per the germline V gene, CDR1 is DFQATT and CDR2 is SNEGSKA (reference sequence). The CDR3 length is 13 residues. J lost 1 base, V lost 5 bases, and 4 bases had no gene match. As DNA, the CDR3 is TGCAGTGCTTACCTAGCGGTCCAAGAGACCCAGTACTTC. This codes for CSAYLAVQETQYF.

At least ten counts were recorded for this clone. The gene calls are TRBV7-3 and TRBJ2-1, with no clear D. The V end lost 6 bases, the J end lost 5 bases, and 14 bases lay between the germline ends. This CDR3 is built from 14 residues. Germline CDR1 is SGHTA and CDR2 is FQGTGA. CDR3 sequence: CASRRNYRDNEQFF. CDR3 DNA: TGTGCCAGCAGGAGAAACTATCGGGACAATGAGCAGTTCTTC.

In regard to this clone: Just one base apart from a much larger clone, this may be a read error. The chain joins TRBV7-3 to TRBJ2-1, with 7 bases fitting TRBD1. The CDR3 has 15 amino acids. The germline CDR1 and CDR2 sequences are SGHTA and FQGTGA. CDR3: CASSLSGTAYKEQFF. The CDR3 DNA sequence: TGTGCCAGCAGCTTATCCGGGACAGCCTACAAGGAGCAGTTCTTC.

This clone has a count of ten or more. The rearrangement links TRBV20-1 to TRBJ2-7; the D is unclear. Germline loops: CDR1 DFQATT, CDR2 SNEGSKA (reference sequence). The CDR3 runs 12 residues. Trimming left V 7 bases short and J 3 bases short, with 13 bases between. The CDR3 reads CSVLGRDYEQYF. Here the CDR3 DNA reads TGCAGTGTCCTGGGAAGGGACTACGAGCAGTACTTC.

This clone was observed at least ten times. This chain uses TRBV4-2 with TRBJ2-5, with D possibly being TRBD1 (5 bases). The V and J ends lost 3 bases and 3 bases respectively, with 17 bases between them. CDR3 length equals 16 residues. The germline CDR1 and CDR2 sequences are LGHNA and YNFKEQ. The CDR3 spells CASSHGIRQGKETQYF. DNA for the CDR3: TGTGCCAGCAGCCATGGGATCAGGCAGGGTAAAGAGACCCAGTACTTC.